This paragraph reports one T cell receptor (beta chain). Its antigen is unidentified. The record originates from a study of ipilimumab plus nivolumab after autologous stem cell transplantation. Study context: Myeloma patients were high-risk transplant-naive or relapsed within 3 years of first autologous transplant.

TCRdb's table, derived via immunoSEQ multiplex PCR, lists solely in-frame clones and lacks some. The table has about 40,000 clones, about 92% seen once. V lost 7 bases, J lost 8 bases, and 10 bases stayed unmatched. Germline V gene lookup returns CDR1 SGHTA and CDR2 FQGNSA. CDR3 length: 15 amino acids. Patients got ipilimumab 1 mg/kg beginning 14 to 28 days post-transplant. Study-level points and caveats: Per the authors, repertoire, Treg and microbiota data justify further study.

This receptor was obtained from a male donor with multiple myeloma. Here the sequenced sample was PBMCs, taken in a trial of ipilimumab plus nivolumab as post-transplant consolidation. The V and J genes are TRBV7-2 and TRBJ2-1, with 11 bases identical to TRBD2. The CDR3 coding sequence is TGTGCCAGCACCCTAGCGGGGGGCGGTTTCCATGAGCAGTTCTTC. Translated, it gives CASTLAGGGFHEQFF.